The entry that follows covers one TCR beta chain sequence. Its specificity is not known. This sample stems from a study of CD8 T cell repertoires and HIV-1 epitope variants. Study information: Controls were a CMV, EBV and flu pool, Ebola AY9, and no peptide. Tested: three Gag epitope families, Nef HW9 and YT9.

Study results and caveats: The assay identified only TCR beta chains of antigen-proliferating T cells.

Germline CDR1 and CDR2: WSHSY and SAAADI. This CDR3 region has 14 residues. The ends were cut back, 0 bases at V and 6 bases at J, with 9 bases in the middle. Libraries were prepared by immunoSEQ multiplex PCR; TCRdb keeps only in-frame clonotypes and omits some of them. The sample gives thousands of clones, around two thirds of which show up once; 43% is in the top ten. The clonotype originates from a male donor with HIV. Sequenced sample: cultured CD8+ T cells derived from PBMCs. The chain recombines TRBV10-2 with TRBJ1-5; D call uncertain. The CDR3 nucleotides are TGCGCCAGCAGTGAGTCAGGGCCAGCTCAGCCCCAGCATTTT. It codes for CASSESGPAQPQHF.